This entry lists 2 T cell receptor beta chains sequenced from one sample in a study of shared clonotypes between healthy human individuals. TCRdb keeps only in-frame clones here, not all; method: immunoSEQ multiplex PCR. The repertoire holds 1.5 million to 2.5 million clones, less than 95% seen once, with under 1.5% in the top ten. It was CD45RO-negative cells, positively selected for CCR7, that made up naive CD8 cells, with terminally differentiated effector memory CD45RA+ cells excluded. Sequenced input: naive CD8+ T cells sorted from blood. The source is a man aged 18 to 29 in good health.

The V gene is TRBV25-1, the J gene TRBJ2-3, with 7 bases lining up with TRBD2. CDR3 size: 17 residues. In germline, CDR1 is MGHDK, CDR2 SYGVNS. The V segment lost 0 bases and the J segment 1 base; nucleotides outside the gene matches: 7. CDR3 bases: TGTGCCAGCAGTGAATATGACGGGAGGAGGGGCACAGATACGCAGTATTTT. It encodes CASSEYDGRRGTDTQYF.

The genes are TRBV6-1 and TRBJ2-7, with 8 bases lining up with TRBD1. Germline V gene lookup returns CDR1 MNHNS and CDR2 SASEGT. Trimming cost V 4 bases and J 0 bases; bases outside gene matches: 2. The CDR3 has 14 amino acids. CDR3 DNA: TGTGCCAGCAGTGGACAGGGGAGCTCCTACGAGCAGTACTTC. Its protein is CASSGQGSSYEQYF.